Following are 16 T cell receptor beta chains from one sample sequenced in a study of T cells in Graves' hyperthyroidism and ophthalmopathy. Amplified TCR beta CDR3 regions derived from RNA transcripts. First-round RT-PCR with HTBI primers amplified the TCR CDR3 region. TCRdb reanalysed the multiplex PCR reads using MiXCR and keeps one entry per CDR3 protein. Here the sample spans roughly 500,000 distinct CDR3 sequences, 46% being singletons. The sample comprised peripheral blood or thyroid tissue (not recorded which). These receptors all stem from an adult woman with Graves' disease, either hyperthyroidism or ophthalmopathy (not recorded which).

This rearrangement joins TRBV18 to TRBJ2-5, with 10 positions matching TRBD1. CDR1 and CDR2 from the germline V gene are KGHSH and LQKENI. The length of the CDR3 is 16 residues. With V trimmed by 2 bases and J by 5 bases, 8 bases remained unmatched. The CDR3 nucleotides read TGTGCCAGCTCACCAGTTCCTGGACAGGGGGTTGAGACCCAGTACTTC. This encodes CASSPVPGQGVETQYF.

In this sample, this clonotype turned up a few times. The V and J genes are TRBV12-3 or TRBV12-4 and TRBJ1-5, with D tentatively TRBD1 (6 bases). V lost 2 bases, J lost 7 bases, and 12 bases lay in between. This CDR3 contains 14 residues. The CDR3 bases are TGTGCCAGCAGTTTACGGGGGGCGCGGCAGCCCCAGCATTTT. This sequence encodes CASSLRGARQPQHF.

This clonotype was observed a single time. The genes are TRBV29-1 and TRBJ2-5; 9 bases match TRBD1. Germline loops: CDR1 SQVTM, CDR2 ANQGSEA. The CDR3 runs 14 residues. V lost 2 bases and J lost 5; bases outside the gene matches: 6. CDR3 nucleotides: TGCAGCGTTGAATCCGGGACAGGGACGGAGACCCAGTACTTC. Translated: CSVESGTGTETQYF. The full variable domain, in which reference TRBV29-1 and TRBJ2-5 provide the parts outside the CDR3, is SAVISQKPSRDICQRGTSLTIQCQVDSQVTMMFWYRQQPGQSLTLIATANQGSEATYESGFVIDKFPISRPNLTFSTLTVSNMSPEDSSIYLCSVESGTGTETQYFGPGTRLLVL.

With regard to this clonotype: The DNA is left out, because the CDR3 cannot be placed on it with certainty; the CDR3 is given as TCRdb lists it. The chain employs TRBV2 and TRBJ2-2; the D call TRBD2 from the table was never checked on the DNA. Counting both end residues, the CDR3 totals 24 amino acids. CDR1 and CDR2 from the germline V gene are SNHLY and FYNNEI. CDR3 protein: CASTGQTSMYLCASSPRGTGELFF.

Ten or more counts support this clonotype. Here the CDR3 DNA reads TGTGCCAGTAGTAGGCTCCGGGGCAATCAGCCCCAGCATTTT. This translates into CASSRLRGNQPQHF. The chain is built from TRBV19 and TRBJ1-5; D gene unclear. The CDR3 totals 14 residues. Germline values: CDR1 LNHDA, CDR2 SQIVND (reference sequence). V gave up 4 bases and J gave up 2 bases, with 9 bases separating them.

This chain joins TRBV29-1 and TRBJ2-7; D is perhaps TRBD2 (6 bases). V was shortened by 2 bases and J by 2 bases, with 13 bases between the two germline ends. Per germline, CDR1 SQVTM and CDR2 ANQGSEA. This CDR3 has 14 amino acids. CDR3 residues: CSVEPEGEPYEQYF. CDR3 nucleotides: TGCAGCGTTGAACCGGAGGGAGAGCCCTACGAGCAGTACTTC.

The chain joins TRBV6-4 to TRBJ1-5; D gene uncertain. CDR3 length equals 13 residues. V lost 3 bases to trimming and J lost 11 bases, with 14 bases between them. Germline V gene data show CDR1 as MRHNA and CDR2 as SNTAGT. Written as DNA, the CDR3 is TGTGCCAGCAGTGAAGGAGAGAAGAGTTCCCAGCATTTT. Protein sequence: CASSEGEKSSQHF.

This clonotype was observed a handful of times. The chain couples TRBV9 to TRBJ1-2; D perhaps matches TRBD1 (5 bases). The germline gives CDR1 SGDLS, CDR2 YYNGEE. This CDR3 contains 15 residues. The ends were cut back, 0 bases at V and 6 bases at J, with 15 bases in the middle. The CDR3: CASSVDTSGDDGYTF. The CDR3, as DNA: TGTGCCAGCAGCGTAGACACTTCCGGGGACGATGGCTACACCTTC. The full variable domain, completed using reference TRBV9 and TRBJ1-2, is DSGVTQTPKHLITATGQRVTLRCSPRSGDLSVYWYQQSLDQGLQFLIQYYNGEERAKGNILERFSAQQFPDLHSELNLSSLELGDSALYFCASSVDTSGDDGYTFGSGTRLTVV.

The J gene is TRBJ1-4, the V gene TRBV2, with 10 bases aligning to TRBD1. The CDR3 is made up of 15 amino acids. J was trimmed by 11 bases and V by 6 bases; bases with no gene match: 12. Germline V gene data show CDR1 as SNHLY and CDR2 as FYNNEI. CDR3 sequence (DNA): TGTGCCAGCAGGCTCCCCCGGGACAGGGGTTGGAAACTGTTTTTT. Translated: CASRLPRDRGWKLFF.

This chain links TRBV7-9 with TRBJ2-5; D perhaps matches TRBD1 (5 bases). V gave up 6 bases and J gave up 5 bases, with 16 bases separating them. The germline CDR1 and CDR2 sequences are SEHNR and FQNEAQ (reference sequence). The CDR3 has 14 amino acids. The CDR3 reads CASRQAILGETQYF. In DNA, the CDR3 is TGTGCCAGCAGACAGGCGATCTTGGGGGAGACCCAGTACTTC.

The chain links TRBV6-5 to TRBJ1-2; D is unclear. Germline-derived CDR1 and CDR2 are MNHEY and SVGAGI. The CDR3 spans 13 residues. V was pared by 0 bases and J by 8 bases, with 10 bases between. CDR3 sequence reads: CASSYSTAGGYTF. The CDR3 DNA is TGTGCCAGCAGTTACTCGACCGCTGGGGGCTACACCTTC.

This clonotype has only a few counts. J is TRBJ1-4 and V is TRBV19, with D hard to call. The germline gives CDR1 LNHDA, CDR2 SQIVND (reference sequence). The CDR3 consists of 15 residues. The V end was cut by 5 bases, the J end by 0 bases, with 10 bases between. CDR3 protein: CASSLNLATNEKLFF. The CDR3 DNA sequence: TGTGCCAGTAGTCTGAATCTTGCAACTAATGAAAAACTGTTTTTT.

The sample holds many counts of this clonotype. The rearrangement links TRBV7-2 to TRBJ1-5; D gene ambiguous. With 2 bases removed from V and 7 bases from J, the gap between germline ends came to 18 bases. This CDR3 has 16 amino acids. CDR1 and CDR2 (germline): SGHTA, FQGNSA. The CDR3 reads CASSLQSPEWGQPQHF. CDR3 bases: TGTGCCAGCAGCTTACAGTCTCCCGAATGGGGACAGCCCCAGCATTTT. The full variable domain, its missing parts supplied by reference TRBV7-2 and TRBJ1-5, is GAGVSQSPSNKVTEKGKDVELRCDPISGHTALYWYRQSLGQGLEFLIYFQGNSAPDKSGLPSDRFSAERTGGSVSTLTIQRTQQEDSAVYLCASSLQSPEWGQPQHFGDGTRLSIL.

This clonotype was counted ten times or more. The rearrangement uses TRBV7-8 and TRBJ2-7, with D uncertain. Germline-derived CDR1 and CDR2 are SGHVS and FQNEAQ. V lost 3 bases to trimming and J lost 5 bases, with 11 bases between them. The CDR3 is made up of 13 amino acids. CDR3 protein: CASSFSGAHEQYF. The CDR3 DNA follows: TGTGCCAGCAGCTTTTCTGGAGCCCACGAGCAGTACTTC.

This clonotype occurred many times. The CDR3 DNA reads TGTGCCATCAGTGAGATAGGGACCCCCAGTGAGACCCAGTACTTC. It is translated as CAISEIGTPSETQYF. This chain joins TRBV10-3 and TRBJ2-5; D assignment may be TRBD1 or TRBD2 (5 bases each). Trimming shortened V by 2 bases and J by 5 bases, and 15 bases separated the two germline ends. Germline CDR1 and CDR2: ENHRY and SYGVKD. CDR3 size: 15 residues.

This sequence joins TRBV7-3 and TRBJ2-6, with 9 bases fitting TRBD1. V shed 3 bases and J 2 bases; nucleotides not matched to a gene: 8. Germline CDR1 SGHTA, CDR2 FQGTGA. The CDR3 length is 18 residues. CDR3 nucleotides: TGTGCCAGCAGCTTCTCGACAGGGGGAGGGGCTGGGGCCAACGTCCTGACTTTC. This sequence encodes CASSFSTGGGAGANVLTF. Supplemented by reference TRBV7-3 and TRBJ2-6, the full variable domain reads GAGVSQTPSNKVTEKGKYVELRCDPISGHTALYWYRQSLGQGPEFLIYFQGTGAADDSGLPNDRFFAVRPEGSVSTLKIQRTERGDSAVYLCASSFSTGGGAGANVLTFGAGSRLTVL.